This T cell receptor (beta chain) was retrieved from a study of Graves' ophthalmopathy and Graves' hyperthyroidism. The V gene's germline CDR1 is SGHVS and CDR2 FQNEAQ. The CDR3 sequence is 15 residues long. V was shortened by 2 bases and J by 3 bases, with 14 bases between the two germline ends. In its sample, this clonotype was seen many times. RNA transcripts served as template for amplifying TCR beta CDR3 sequences. HTBI primers were used in a first-round RT-PCR, which preceded a second-round multiplex PCR. In TCRdb, the multiplex PCR reads were re-called with MiXCR into one record per CDR3 protein. The sample includes about 700,000 distinct CDR3 sequences, under 50% of them seen just once. All donors with ophthalmopathy were recorded as having moderate-to-severe activity, CAS ≥3, NOSPECS ≥4 and a duration under 3 months. Someone took the PBMCs out of around 10 ml of fresh peripheral blood.

The sequence derives from an adult man with Graves' ophthalmopathy. Sequenced: peripheral blood. This chain uses TRBV7-8 with TRBJ2-7; D is unresolved. In DNA form, the CDR3 reads TGTGCCAGCAGCTTAAAACCCAGGCCGCGCTACGAGCAGTACTTC. Translation gives CASSLKPRPRYEQYF.